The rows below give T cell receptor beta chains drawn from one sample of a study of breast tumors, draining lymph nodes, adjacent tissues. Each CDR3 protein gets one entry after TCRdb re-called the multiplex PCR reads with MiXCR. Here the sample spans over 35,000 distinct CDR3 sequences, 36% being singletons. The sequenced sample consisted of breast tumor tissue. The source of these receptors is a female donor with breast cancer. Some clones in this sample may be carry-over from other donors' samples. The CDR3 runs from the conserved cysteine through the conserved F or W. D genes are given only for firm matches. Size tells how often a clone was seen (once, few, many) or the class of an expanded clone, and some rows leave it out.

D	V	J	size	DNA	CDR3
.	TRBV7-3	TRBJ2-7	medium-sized	TGTGCCAGCAGCTCCATTTGGGGGGCTAGCTACGAGCAGTACTTC	CASSSIWGASYEQYF
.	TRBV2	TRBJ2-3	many	TGTGCCAGCAGAGGAAAAGACCGCACAGATACGCAGTATTTT	CASRGKDRTDTQYF
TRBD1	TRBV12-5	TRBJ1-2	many	TGTGCTAGTGGTACAGGGGGCGGGGGCGCGAATGGCTACACCTTC	CASGTGGGGANGYTF
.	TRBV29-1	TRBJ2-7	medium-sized	TGCAGCGTTGAAGATCGGGGGAGATATCCCTACGAGCAGTACTTC	CSVEDRGRYPYEQYF
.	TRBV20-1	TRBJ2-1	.	TGCAGTGCTGGAGACCCAGGATCGGCCAGCGCCTACAATGAGCAGTTCTTC	CSAGDPGSASAYNEQFF
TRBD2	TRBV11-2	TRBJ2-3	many	TGTGCCAGCAGACTAAGCGGGAGGTTCGCAGATACGCAGTATTTT	CASRLSGRFADTQYF
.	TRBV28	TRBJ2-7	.	TGTGCCAGCAGTCAGGGACAAGCCTCCTACGAGCAGTACTTC	CASSQGQASYEQYF
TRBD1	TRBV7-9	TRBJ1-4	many	TGTGCCAGCAGCACGCTGCCGGGACAGGGAACTAATGAAAAACTGTTTTTT	CASSTLPGQGTNEKLFF
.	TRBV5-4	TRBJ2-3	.	TGTGTCAGCAGCCTTGGGGGGCGGGGGACGCGCACAGATACGCAGTATTTT	CVSSLGGRGTRTDTQYF
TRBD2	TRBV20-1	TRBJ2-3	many	TGCAGTGGCGACAACGGGGCGGGAGTTGCAGATACGCAGTATTTT	CSGDNGAGVADTQYF
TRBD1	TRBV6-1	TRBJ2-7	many	TGTGCCAGCAGTCCCTGGACAGGGGGGCCCTACGAGCAGTACTTC	CASSPWTGGPYEQYF
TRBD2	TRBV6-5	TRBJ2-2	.	TGTGCCAGCAGTTACTCGATGGGTGCGGGAGCTGCCAACGCCGGGGAGCTGTTTTTT	CASSYSMGAGAANAGELFF
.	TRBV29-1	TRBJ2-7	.	TGCAGCGTTGGGGGCAGGGTAGGCGGGGAGCAGTACTTC	CSVGGRVGGEQYF
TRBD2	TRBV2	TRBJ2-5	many	TGTGCCAGCAGTGGGGGGACTAGCGGGAGGGTTCAAGAGACCCAGTACTTC	CASSGGTSGRVQETQYF
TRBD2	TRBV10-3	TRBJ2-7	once	TGTGCCATCAGTGAGACCAGTAGCGGGAGCTCCTACGAGCAGTACTTC	CAISETSSGSSYEQYF
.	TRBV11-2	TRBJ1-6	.	TGTGCCAGCAGCCCCTGGGCAGGCCCCGCGCCCCTCCGCTTT	CASSPWAGPAPLRF
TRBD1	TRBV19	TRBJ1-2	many	TGTGCCAGTAGTATAGAGGTAGGGGGCGTCTATGGCTACACCTTC	CASSIEVGGVYGYTF
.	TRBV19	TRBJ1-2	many	TGTGCCAGTAGTACTGGGATGTATGGCTACACCTTC	CASSTGMYGYTF
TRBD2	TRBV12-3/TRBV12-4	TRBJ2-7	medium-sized	TGTGCCAGCAGTTATGCGGGAGGACAGTCCGAGCAGTACTTC	CASSYAGGQSEQYF
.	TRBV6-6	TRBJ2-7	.	TGTGCCAGCAGTTACCCGACCGCCTACGAGCAGTACTTC	CASSYPTAYEQYF
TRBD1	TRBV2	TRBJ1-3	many	TGTGCCAGCAGTGAACAGGGGGCTCGTGGAAACACCATATATTTT	CASSEQGARGNTIYF
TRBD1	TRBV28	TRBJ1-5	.	TGTGCCAGCAGTCTAACCGGACAGGTTAGCAATCAGCCCCAGCATTTT	CASSLTGQVSNQPQHF
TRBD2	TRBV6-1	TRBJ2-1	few	TGTGCCAGCAGTGAAGAATCCCGGTGGCTAGCGGCTTACAATGAGCAGTTCTTC	CASSEESRWLAAYNEQFF
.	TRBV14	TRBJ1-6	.	TGTGCCAGCAGCCAAGGGAGGGGTGTTTCACCCCTCCACTTT	CASSQGRGVSPLHF
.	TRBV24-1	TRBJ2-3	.	TGTGCCACCAGTGACCACGGAGTGGATACGCAGTATTTT	CATSDHGVDTQYF
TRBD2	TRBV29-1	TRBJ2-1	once	TGCAGCGTTGAAGTTTTTGGGACTAGCGCTAAGTTTAATGAGCAGTTCTTC	CSVEVFGTSAKFNEQFF
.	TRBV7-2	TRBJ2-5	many	TGTGCCAGCAGCTTCCCCCCCAGCCGGGTGGGGGAGACCCAGTACTTC	CASSFPPSRVGETQYF
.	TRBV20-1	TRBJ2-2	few	TGCAGTGCCCATTCCGGGATCAACACCGGGGAGCTGTTTTTT	CSAHSGINTGELFF
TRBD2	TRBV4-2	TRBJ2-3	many	TGTGCCAGCAGCCAGCGGACTAGCGGGAGGGCAGATACGCAGTATTTT	CASSQRTSGRADTQYF
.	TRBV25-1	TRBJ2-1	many	TGTGCCAGCAGTGCGCCGGGGGCCGGGACTCACAACAATGAGCAGTTCTTC	CASSAPGAGTHNNEQFF
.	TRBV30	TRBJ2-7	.	TGTGCCTGGGCCCCAGGGGCAGGGCGGTACGAGCAGTACTTC	CAWAPGAGRYEQYF
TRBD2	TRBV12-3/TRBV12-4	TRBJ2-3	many	TGTGCCAGCAGTTTAGCGAGGCGGGAGCCAGATACGCAGTATTTT	CASSLARREPDTQYF
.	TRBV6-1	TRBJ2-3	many	TGTGCCAGCAGGCCGGGACCCGGCACAGATACGCAGTATTTT	CASRPGPGTDTQYF
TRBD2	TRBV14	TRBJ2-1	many	TGTGCCAGCAGCCAAGTGGGAGGGTCCTACAATGAGCAGTTCTTC	CASSQVGGSYNEQFF
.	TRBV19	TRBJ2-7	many	TGTGCCAGTAGTGCGGGGATTCGGCACCCTACTAGGAGCTCCTACGAGCAGTACTTC	CASSAGIRHPTRSSYEQYF
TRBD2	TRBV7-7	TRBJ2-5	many	TGTGCCAGCAGCCCGGGACTAGCGGGGACCCAAGAGACCCAGTACTTC	CASSPGLAGTQETQYF
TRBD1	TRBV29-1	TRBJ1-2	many	TGCAGCGTTCTAAAACAGGGGACCAACACCTTC	CSVLKQGTNTF
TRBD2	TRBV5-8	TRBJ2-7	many	TGTGCCAGCAGCCCGACTAGCGGGAAGACTTACGAGCAGTACTTC	CASSPTSGKTYEQYF
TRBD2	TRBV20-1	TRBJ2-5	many	TGCAGTGCGAGGACTAGCGAGGAGACCCAGTACTTC	CSARTSEETQYF
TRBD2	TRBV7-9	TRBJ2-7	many	TGTGCCAGCAGCTTCGGCGGGAGGTCCCACGAGCAGTACTTC	CASSFGGRSHEQYF
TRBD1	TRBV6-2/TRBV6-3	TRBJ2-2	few	TGTGCCAGCAGTTACTCAATCCAGGGGGCGAGGACCGGGGAGCTGTTTTTT	CASSYSIQGARTGELFF
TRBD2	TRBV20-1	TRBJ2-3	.	TGCAGTGCAAGCCGACTAGCGGGGGGAACAGATACGCAGTATTTT	CSASRLAGGTDTQYF
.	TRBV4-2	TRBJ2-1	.	TGTGCCAGCAGCCAAGATGCCGGGAGCCCTTACAATGAGCAGTTCTTC	CASSQDAGSPYNEQFF
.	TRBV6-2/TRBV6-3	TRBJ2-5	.	TGTGCCAGCAGTTATTGGGCCGAGACCCAGTACTTC	CASSYWAETQYF
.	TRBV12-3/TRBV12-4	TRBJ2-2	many	TGTGCCGTGAAACGGTCCCCTCTATCCGGGGAGCTGTTTTTT	CAVKRSPLSGELFF
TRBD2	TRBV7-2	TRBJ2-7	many	TGTGCCAGCAGCTACTCTAGCGGGGTCGAGCAGTACTTC	CASSYSSGVEQYF
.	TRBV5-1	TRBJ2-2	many	TGCGCCAGCAGCTTACTTGAGAACACCGGGGAGCTGTTTTTT	CASSLLENTGELFF
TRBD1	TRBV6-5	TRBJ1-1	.	TGTGCCAGCAGTTACCGACAGGGGATGAACACTGAAGCTTTCTTT	CASSYRQGMNTEAFF
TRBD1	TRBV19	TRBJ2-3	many	TGTGCCGGGACAGGGGCAGATACGCAGTATTTT	CAGTGADTQYF
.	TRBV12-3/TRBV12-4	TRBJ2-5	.	TGTGCCAGCAGTTTTTCCGGGGCCGAGACCCAGTACTTC	CASSFSGAETQYF
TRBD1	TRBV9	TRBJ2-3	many	TGTGCCAGCAGCATAGGGGGCTGGGGCACAGATACGCAGTATTTT	CASSIGGWGTDTQYF
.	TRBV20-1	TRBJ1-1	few	TGCAGTGCTACGAGGATGAACACTGAAGCTTTCTTT	CSATRMNTEAFF
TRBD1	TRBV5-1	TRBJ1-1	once	TGCGCCAGCAGCAAGGGACAGGGTGACACTGAAGCTTTCTTT	CASSKGQGDTEAFF
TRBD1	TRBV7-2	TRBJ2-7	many	TGTGCCAGCAGCCACCTGCCTGGCAGGGGGCAATCCTACGAGCAGTACTTC	CASSHLPGRGQSYEQYF